Presented here are 10 T cell receptor beta chains from one specimen sequenced in a study of T cells in Graves' hyperthyroidism and ophthalmopathy. Amplified TCR beta CDR3 regions came from RNA transcripts. The TCR CDR3 first-round RT-PCR relied on the HTBI primer set. TCRdb recomputed calls from the multiplex PCR reads with MiXCR, one row per CDR3 protein. The sample comprises about 350,000 distinct CDR3 sequences, roughly 13% of which are singletons, and 20% to 25% rests with the top ten. What was sequenced was blood. The receptors stem from a woman aged 25 to 39 with Graves' hyperthyroidism.

This clonotype was found many times. The chain employs TRBV20-1 and TRBJ1-1; no clear D. The V gene lost 6 bases and the J gene lost 1 base, with 9 bases spanning the gap. Germline V CDR1 and CDR2: DFQATT, SNEGSKA (reference sequence). The CDR3 runs to 12 residues. The CDR3 sequence is CSAPLQNTEAFF. Written as DNA, the CDR3 is TGCAGTGCCCCCCTTCAGAACACTGAAGCTTTCTTT.

This clonotype was picked up many times. The chain has TRBV2 and TRBJ1-5; tentatively, D is TRBD1 (5 bases). Germline V gene data show CDR1 as SNHLY and CDR2 as FYNNEI. The CDR3 runs to 12 residues. Trimming removed 6 bases at V and 5 bases at J, with 8 bases between. The CDR3 loop is CASSVRDQPQHF. The CDR3 region has the DNA TGTGCCAGCAGCGTCAGGGATCAGCCCCAGCATTTT.

As concerns this clonotype: The conserved final phenylalanine or tryptophan is absent from the CDR3, which likely points to a read error. The rearrangement links TRBV18 to TRBJ1-2; D is perhaps TRBD1 (6 bases). Germline V gene lookup returns CDR1 KGHSH and CDR2 LQKENI. V was shortened by 2 bases and J by 7 bases, with 14 bases between the two germline ends. The CDR3 contains 14 residues. The CDR3 is CASSPSRGPGGYTL. Here the CDR3 DNA reads TGTGCCAGCTCACCATCTCGGGGGCCCGGTGGCTACACCCTC.

This clonotype was seen a handful of times. The chain recombines TRBV20-1 with TRBJ2-3, with 7 bases identical to TRBD1. Losses at the gene ends were 7 bases for V and 1 base for J; bases not matched to a gene: 8. The CDR3 covers 14 residues. In germline, CDR1 is DFQATT, CDR2 SNEGSKA (reference sequence). This chain's CDR3 is CSDRRQGGTDTQYF. Written as DNA, the CDR3 is TGCAGTGACCGTCGACAGGGAGGCACAGATACGCAGTATTTT.

This chain uses TRBV12-3 or TRBV12-4 with TRBJ2-1, with D possibly being TRBD2 (8 bases). The CDR3 consists of 19 residues. V was clipped by 3 bases and J by 14 bases, with 35 bases between them. CDR3 bases: TGTGCCAGCAGTTTGTTCGGCAGGGACAGCGGGAGCGTCGGTTTTAGTAAGTTCTTC. Protein product: CASSLFGRDSGSVGFSKFF.

This clonotype appeared many times. The V and J genes are TRBV6-1 and TRBJ1-6, with TRBD1 matching over 10 bases. The CDR3 is 16 amino acids. CDR1 is MNHNS and CDR2 is SASEGT in the germline V gene. Trimming cost V 6 bases and J 8 bases; bases outside gene matches: 10. The CDR3 sequence is CASSKGRDRGDSPLHF. DNA for the CDR3: TGTGCCAGCAGCAAGGGGCGGGACAGGGGTGATTCACCCCTCCACTTT.

On this clonotype itself: Given the absence of the conserved phenylalanine or tryptophan at the CDR3 end, a read error is likely. The gene calls are TRBV3-1 and TRBJ1-2, with D maybe TRBD1 (5 bases). Trimming left V 1 base short and J 2 bases short, with 8 bases between. The CDR3 has 14 residues. Germline values: CDR1 LGHDT, CDR2 YNNKEL (reference sequence). CDR3 bases: TGTGCCAGCAGCCAAGCTCAGGGAAACTATGGCTACACCCTC. Protein: CASSQAQGNYGYTL.

This clonotype was picked up a small number of times. This chain joins TRBV6-5 and TRBJ1-5; 7 positions agree with TRBD1. V trimming: 0 bases; J trimming: 5 bases; junction bases outside the gene matches: 1. Germline V gene sequence: CDR1 MNHEY, CDR2 SVGAGI. The CDR3 length is 14 residues. The CDR3 nucleotides read TGTGCCAGCAGTTACTCTACAGGGGATCAGCCCCAGCATTTT. It translates to CASSYSTGDQPQHF.

This clonotype was picked up a small number of times. The chain recombines TRBV7-8 with TRBJ2-2; the D gene is possibly TRBD1 (6 bases). In germline, CDR1 is SGHVS, CDR2 FQNEAQ. The CDR3 has 17 residues. The V gene lost 5 bases and the J gene lost 4 bases, with 20 bases spanning the gap. Here the CDR3 reads CASSPPRWGQGTGELFF. The CDR3, as DNA: TGTGCCAGCAGCCCCCCCAGGTGGGGGCAGGGCACCGGGGAGCTGTTTTTT. Combining the CDR3 with reference TRBV7-8 and TRBJ2-2 gives the whole variable domain GAGVSQSPRYKVAKRGQDVALRCDPISGHVSLFWYQQALGQGPEFLTYFQNEAQLDKSGLPSDRFFAERPEGSVSTLKIQRTQQEDSAVYLCASSPPRWGQGTGELFFGEGSRLTVL.

The gene calls are TRBV6-5 and TRBJ2-1; D may be TRBD2 (5 bases). This CDR3 spans 17 amino acids. Trimming cost V 0 bases and J 0 bases, with 12 bases left between them. The germline V gene encodes CDR1 MNHEY and CDR2 SVGAGI. The CDR3 loop is CASSYSVLAGSYNEQFF. CDR3 coding DNA: TGTGCCAGCAGTTACTCCGTATTGGCGGGCTCCTACAATGAGCAGTTCTTC.